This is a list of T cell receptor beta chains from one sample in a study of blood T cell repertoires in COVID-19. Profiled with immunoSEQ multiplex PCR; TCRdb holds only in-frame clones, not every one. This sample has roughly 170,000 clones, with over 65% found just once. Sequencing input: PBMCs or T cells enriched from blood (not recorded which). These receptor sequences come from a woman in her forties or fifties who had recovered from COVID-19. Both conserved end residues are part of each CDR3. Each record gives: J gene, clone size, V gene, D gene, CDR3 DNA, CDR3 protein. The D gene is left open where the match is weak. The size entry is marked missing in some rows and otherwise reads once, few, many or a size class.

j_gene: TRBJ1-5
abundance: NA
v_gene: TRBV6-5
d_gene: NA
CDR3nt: TGTGCCAGCAGCGGTTCGAGGCCCCAGCATTTT
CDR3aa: CASSGSRPQHF

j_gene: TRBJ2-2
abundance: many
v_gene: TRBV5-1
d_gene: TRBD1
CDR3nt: TGCGCCAGCAGCGACGCCCCGACAGGGTTTGCCGGGGAGCTGTTTTTT
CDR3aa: CASSDAPTGFAGELFF

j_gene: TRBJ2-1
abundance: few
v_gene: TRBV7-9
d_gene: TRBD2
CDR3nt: TGTGCCAGCAGCGATAGCGGGGCCAGCTCCTACAATGAGCAGTTCTTC
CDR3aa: CASSDSGASSYNEQFF

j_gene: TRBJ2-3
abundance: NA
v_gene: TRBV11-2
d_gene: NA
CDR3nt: TGTGCCAGCAGCTCCGACGTGGGGAGGGATACGCAGTATTTT
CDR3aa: CASSSDVGRDTQYF

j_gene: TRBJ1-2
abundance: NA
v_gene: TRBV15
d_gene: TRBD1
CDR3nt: TGTGCCACCAGGTACCCCGGGACAGGGGTACATGGCTACACCTTC
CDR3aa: CATRYPGTGVHGYTF

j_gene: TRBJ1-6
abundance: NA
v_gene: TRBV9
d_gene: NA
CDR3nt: TGTGCCAGCAGCCCTCACGGGGAGAATTCACCCCTCCACTTT
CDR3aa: CASSPHGENSPLHF

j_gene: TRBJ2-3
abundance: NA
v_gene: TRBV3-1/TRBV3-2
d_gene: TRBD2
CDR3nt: TGTGCCAGCAGCCAAGGGCCCGGGGGGGCGACAGATACGCAGTATTTT
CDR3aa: CASSQGPGGATDTQYF

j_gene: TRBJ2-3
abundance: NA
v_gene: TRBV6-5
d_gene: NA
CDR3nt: TGTGCCAGCAGTCCCAGGGTCGCCCTCACAGATACGCAGTATTTT
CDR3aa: CASSPRVALTDTQYF

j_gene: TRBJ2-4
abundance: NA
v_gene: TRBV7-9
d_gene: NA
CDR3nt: TGTGCCAGCAGCTCGGCCCCCAGACAGAAAAACATTCAGTACTTC
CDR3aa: CASSSAPRQKNIQYF

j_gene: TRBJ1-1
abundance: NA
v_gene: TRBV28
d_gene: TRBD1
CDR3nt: TGTGCCAGCAGGGGCGGACAGGGGGCTTGGACTGAAGCTTTCTTT
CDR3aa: CASRGGQGAWTEAFF

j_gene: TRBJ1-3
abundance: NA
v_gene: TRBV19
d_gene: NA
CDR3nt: TGTGCCACCTCCGGCGGGTACGGGAACACCATATATTTT
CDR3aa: CATSGGYGNTIYF

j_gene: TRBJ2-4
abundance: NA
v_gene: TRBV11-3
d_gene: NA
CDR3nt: TGTGCCAGCAGCCTCCCCCGGGACATCAAAAACATTCAGTACTTC
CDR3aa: CASSLPRDIKNIQYF

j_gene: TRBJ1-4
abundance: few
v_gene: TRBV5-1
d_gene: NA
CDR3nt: TGCGCCAGCGGACCGGGGGACAATGAAAAACTGTTTTTT
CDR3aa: CASGPGDNEKLFF

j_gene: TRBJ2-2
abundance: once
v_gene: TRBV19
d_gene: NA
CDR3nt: TGTGCCAGTAGTATACAGAGAGGCACCGGGGAGCTGTTTTTT
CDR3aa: CASSIQRGTGELFF

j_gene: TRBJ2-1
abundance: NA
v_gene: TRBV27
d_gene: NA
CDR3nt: TGTGCCAGCAGCCGGACATTTTGGGATGAGCAGTTCTTC
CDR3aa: CASSRTFWDEQFF

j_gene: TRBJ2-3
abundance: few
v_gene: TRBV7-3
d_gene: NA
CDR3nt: TGTGCCAGCAGCCTCGAGAGCGCCGGGACAGATACGCAGTATTTT
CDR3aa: CASSLESAGTDTQYF

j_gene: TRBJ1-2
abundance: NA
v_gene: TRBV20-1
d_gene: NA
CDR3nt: TGCAGTGTACCCGGGAACTATGGCTACACCTTC
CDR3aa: CSVPGNYGYTF

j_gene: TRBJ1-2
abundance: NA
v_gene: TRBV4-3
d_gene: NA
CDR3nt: TGCGCCAGCAGCCAAGATTCTGCCCAGGAAGCTAACTATGGCTACACCTTC
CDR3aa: CASSQDSAQEANYGYTF

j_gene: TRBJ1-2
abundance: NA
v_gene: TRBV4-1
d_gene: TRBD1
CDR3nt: TGCGCCAGCAGCCTCGGACAGGGAGCCGACCCTAACTATGGCTACACCTTC
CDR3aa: CASSLGQGADPNYGYTF

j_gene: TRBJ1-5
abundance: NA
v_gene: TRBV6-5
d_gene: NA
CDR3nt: TGTGCCAGCAGCGCGGGGGGTGGTAGTCAGCCCCAGCATTTT
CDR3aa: CASSAGGGSQPQHF

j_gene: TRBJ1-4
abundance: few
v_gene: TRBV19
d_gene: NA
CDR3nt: TGTGCCAGCGGCGGAGGGGCAACTAATGAAAAACTGTTTTTT
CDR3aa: CASGGGATNEKLFF

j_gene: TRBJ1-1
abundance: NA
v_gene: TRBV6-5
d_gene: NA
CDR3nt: TGTGCCAGTTGTTTGGAGGCGAACACTGAAGCTTTCTTT
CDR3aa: CASCLEANTEAFF

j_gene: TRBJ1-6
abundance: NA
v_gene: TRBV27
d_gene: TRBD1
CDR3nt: TGTGCCAGCAGCAGAGACCCAAAGGGGGCGTCCTCAAATTCACCCCTCCACTTT
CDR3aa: CASSRDPKGASSNSPLHF

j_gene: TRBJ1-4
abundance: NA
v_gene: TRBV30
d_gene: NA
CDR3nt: TGTGCCTGGTCGACAGTCCCTAATGAAAAACTGTTTTTT
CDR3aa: CAWSTVPNEKLFF

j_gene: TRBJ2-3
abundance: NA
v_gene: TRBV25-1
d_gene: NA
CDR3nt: TGTGCCAGCAGTGAACGTGGGCGGGTCCTAGATACGCAGTATTTT
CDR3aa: CASSERGRVLDTQYF

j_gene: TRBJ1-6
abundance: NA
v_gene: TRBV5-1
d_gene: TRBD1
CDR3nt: TGCGCCAGCAGTTCCTCCACCGGGACAGGGTACTCACCCCTCCACTTT
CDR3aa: CASSSSTGTGYSPLHF

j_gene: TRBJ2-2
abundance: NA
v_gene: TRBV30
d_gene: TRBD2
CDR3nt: TGTGCCACTAAGGGAGGGGACACCGGGGAGCTGTTTTTT
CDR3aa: CATKGGDTGELFF

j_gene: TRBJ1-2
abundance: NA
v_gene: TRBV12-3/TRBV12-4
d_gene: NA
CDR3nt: TGTGCCAGCAGTATCCACGGGGGCTACACCTTC
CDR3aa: CASSIHGGYTF

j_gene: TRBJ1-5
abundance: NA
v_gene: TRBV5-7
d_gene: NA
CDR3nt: TGTGCCAGCAGCTTGAGGGCGGGCTTATGCAATCAGCCCCAGCATTTT
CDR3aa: CASSLRAGLCNQPQHF

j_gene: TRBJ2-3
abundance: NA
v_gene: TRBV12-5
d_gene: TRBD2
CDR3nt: TGTGCTAGTGGTTTGCTCCCGGTGGCTAGCGGGAGGGATACGCAGTATTTT
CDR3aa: CASGLLPVASGRDTQYF

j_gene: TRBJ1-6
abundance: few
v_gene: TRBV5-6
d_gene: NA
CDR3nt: TGTGCCAGCAGCTTGCGGGGGGCCCTCCACTTT
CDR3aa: CASSLRGALHF

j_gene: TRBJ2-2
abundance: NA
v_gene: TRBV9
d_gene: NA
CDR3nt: TGTGCCAGCAGCCCCGGAACAGGGATGAACACCGGGGAGCTGTTTTTT
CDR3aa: CASSPGTGMNTGELFF

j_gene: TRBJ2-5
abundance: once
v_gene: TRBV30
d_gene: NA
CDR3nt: TGTGCCTGGAGTGTACAGGGTTTGGAGACCCAGTACTTC
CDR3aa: CAWSVQGLETQYF